What follows describes a single T cell receptor beta chain. The antigen remains unidentified. The sample is drawn from a study of shared clonotypes between healthy human individuals. Looking at the study overall: There were three CD4 naive, three CD4 memory, two CD8 naive and one CD8 memory plates per donor.

Researchers partitioned CD4+ cells into CD45RA+ naive and CD45RA-negative memory subsets. Produced via immunoSEQ multiplex PCR; TCRdb's table is partial and in-frame only. Counted here are roughly 2,300,000 clones, around 93% occurring once; the ten biggest clones make up around 0.35%. General study points: Naive subsets usually exceeded memory subsets in estimated richness. Some naive CD4 clonotypes, about 5%, turned up in common across a handful of donors.

Sequencing was carried out using naive CD4+ T cells from PBMCs. Described subset: CD45RA+ positively selected. This sequence originates from a man in his late teens or twenties in good health. Some clones in this sample may be carry-over from other donors' samples.

The CDR3 loop is CASSLGLAGDYEQYF. For the CDR3, the DNA is TGCGCCAGCAGCCTTGGACTAGCTGGGGACTACGAGCAGTACTTC. The chain carries TRBV4-3 and TRBJ2-7; 8 bases align to TRBD2. The junction had 8 bases not matched to a gene; V was cut back by 4 bases and J by 3 bases. The CDR3 is 15 residues long. The germline V gene has CDR1 LGHNA and CDR2 YSLEER.